The rows below give T cell receptor beta chains drawn from one sample of a study of monozygotic twins with inflammatory bowel disease. TCRdb reprocessed the 5' RACE reads, with one entry per CDR3 protein and no DNA. The listing records roughly 150,000 distinct CDR3 sequences. The sample consisted of blood. Receptors were obtained from a human donor with ulcerative colitis or Crohn's disease, or a healthy co-twin of an affected twin (not recorded which). Both conserved end residues are part of each CDR3. The order of the fields is V gene, J gene, CDR3 protein.

V gene: TRBV3-1
J gene: TRBJ2-2
CDR3 protein: CASSRPGSGELFF

V gene: TRBV27
J gene: TRBJ1-2
CDR3 protein: CASSLRTGGFYGYTF

V gene: TRBV20-1
J gene: TRBJ2-1
CDR3 protein: CSARDRALLYNEQFF

V gene: TRBV20-1
J gene: TRBJ1-1
CDR3 protein: CSARGNAGMNTEAFF

V gene: TRBV3-1
J gene: TRBJ2-1
CDR3 protein: CASRASPYNEQFF

V gene: TRBV12-3/TRBV12-4
J gene: TRBJ2-6
CDR3 protein: CASSRLRDRHSGANVLTF

V gene: TRBV5-1
J gene: TRBJ1-6
CDR3 protein: CASSLLAGYNSSLHF

V gene: TRBV2
J gene: TRBJ1-6
CDR3 protein: CASSPMRGEGSPLHF

V gene: TRBV7-2
J gene: TRBJ2-7
CDR3 protein: CASSYPAYEQYF

V gene: TRBV3-1
J gene: TRBJ2-7
CDR3 protein: CASSRPDGKSSYEQYF

V gene: TRBV12-3/TRBV12-4
J gene: TRBJ1-5
CDR3 protein: CASSLVSGRGNQPQHF

V gene: TRBV4-3
J gene: TRBJ1-5
CDR3 protein: CASSQDSTGSQPQHF

V gene: TRBV5-4
J gene: TRBJ2-7
CDR3 protein: CASSLDPGSGYEQYF

V gene: TRBV11-2
J gene: TRBJ2-1
CDR3 protein: CASSGTDSHEQFF

V gene: TRBV20-1
J gene: TRBJ1-3
CDR3 protein: CSARGFRRSGNTIYF

V gene: TRBV5-1
J gene: TRBJ1-2
CDR3 protein: CASSLVVSYGYTF

V gene: TRBV12-3/TRBV12-4
J gene: TRBJ1-6
CDR3 protein: CASSFRDSPLHF

V gene: TRBV4-1
J gene: TRBJ2-3
CDR3 protein: CASSPIIGGNTDTQYF

V gene: TRBV7-2
J gene: TRBJ2-7
CDR3 protein: CASSEWDSTAYEQYF

V gene: TRBV7-9
J gene: TRBJ2-5
CDR3 protein: CACSFTSGVETQYF

V gene: TRBV7-2
J gene: TRBJ2-3
CDR3 protein: CASSLLGWTDTQYF

V gene: TRBV5-1
J gene: TRBJ1-2
CDR3 protein: CASSPTGTGSPKTYGYTF

V gene: TRBV30
J gene: TRBJ1-2
CDR3 protein: CAWSVGRSYTF

V gene: TRBV4-2
J gene: TRBJ2-7
CDR3 protein: CASSRSGGGAYEQYF

V gene: TRBV6-1
J gene: TRBJ1-2
CDR3 protein: CASRIRQATYGYTF

V gene: TRBV6-6
J gene: TRBJ2-7
CDR3 protein: CASSYLGLAHEQYF

V gene: TRBV5-1
J gene: TRBJ1-6
CDR3 protein: CASSQDRVNSPLHF

V gene: TRBV6-2/TRBV6-3
J gene: TRBJ1-5
CDR3 protein: CASSYFLNQPQHF

V gene: TRBV11-2
J gene: TRBJ2-1
CDR3 protein: CASSFSGRRSRYNEQFF

V gene: TRBV7-3
J gene: TRBJ2-1
CDR3 protein: CASSLIVSGNEQFF

V gene: TRBV10-3
J gene: TRBJ2-5
CDR3 protein: CAISEGLAAQETQYF

V gene: TRBV5-1
J gene: TRBJ2-2
CDR3 protein: CASMREGAGELFF

V gene: TRBV5-5
J gene: TRBJ2-1
CDR3 protein: CASSHGRGQQFF

V gene: TRBV5-6
J gene: TRBJ2-2
CDR3 protein: CASSVGTGVTGELFF

V gene: TRBV20-1
J gene: TRBJ1-1
CDR3 protein: CSAKVDRNTEAFF

V gene: TRBV20-1
J gene: TRBJ1-2
CDR3 protein: CSARPGQGARGYTF

V gene: TRBV7-3
J gene: TRBJ2-6
CDR3 protein: CASSLTVTSGANVLTF